This passage covers 9 T cell receptor beta chains from one sample sequenced in a study of shared clonotypes between healthy human individuals. Sequenced by immunoSEQ multiplex PCR; TCRdb stores in-frame clones only, minus some. The sample includes around 750,000 clones, around 74% of them seen just once. The specimen sequenced was memory CD4+ T cells sorted from blood. The subset here: CD45RA-negative fraction. The receptors derive from a woman in her twenties or thirties in good health.

The chain is built from TRBV4-1 and TRBJ2-1; TRBD2 matches at 7 bases. The CDR3 consists of 17 residues. CDR1 is MGHRA and CDR2 is YSYEKL in the germline V gene. V was clipped by 2 bases and J by 3 bases; unmatched bases: 10. CDR3 DNA: TGCGCCAGCAGCCAAATCAGCGGCGGGAGTATCTACAATGAGCAGTTCTTC. Protein: CASSQISGGSIYNEQFF.

The J gene is TRBJ1-5, the V gene TRBV27; TRBD1 is a possible D gene (5 bases). The germline V gene has CDR1 MNHEY and CDR2 SMNVEV (reference sequence). V was cut by 3 bases and J by 6 bases, with 9 bases left in between. The CDR3 has 13 residues. CDR3 sequence (DNA): TGTGCCAGCAGTTTTGAAAGGGGTCAGCCCCAGCATTTT. It is translated as CASSFERGQPQHF.

The J gene is TRBJ1-1, the V gene TRBV27, with D possibly matching TRBD1 (5 bases). Trimming pared 2 bases from V and 2 bases from J, leaving 9 bases between. The germline CDR1 and CDR2 sequences are MNHEY and SMNVEV (reference sequence). The CDR3 length is 14 residues. The CDR3 region has the DNA TGTGCCAGCAGTTTAGAGGGACCTAACACTGAAGCTTTCTTT. As protein: CASSLEGPNTEAFF.

The chain is built from TRBV28 and TRBJ1-2, with D hard to call. In germline, CDR1 is MDHEN, CDR2 SYDVKM. This CDR3 contains 14 residues. Trimming cost V 3 bases and J 4 bases, with 12 bases left between them. In DNA form, the CDR3 reads TGTGCCAGCAGTTTCCCCGGGCCTCCCTATGGCTACACCTTC. Its translation: CASSFPGPPYGYTF.

At least ten counts were recorded for this clone. The chain uses TRBV19 and TRBJ1-5, with D uncertain. The V gene lost 5 bases and the J gene lost 3 bases, with 14 bases spanning the gap. The V gene's germline CDR1 is LNHDA and CDR2 SQIVND (reference sequence). The CDR3 consists of 15 residues. The CDR3, as DNA: TGTGCCAGTAGTGTCTCGCGGGGTAACAATCAGCCCCAGCATTTT. Encoded protein: CASSVSRGNNQPQHF.

This clone has just a few counts. The rearrangement links TRBV27 to TRBJ1-5; D is unresolved. Trimming took 6 bases from V and 4 from J, leaving 19 bases between them. Looked up from germline, CDR1 is MNHEY and CDR2 is SMNVEV (reference sequence). CDR3 size: 16 residues. The CDR3 nucleotides are TGTGCCAGCAGCCCTAGGACGGGAAATCGAAATCAGCCCCAGCATTTT. It is translated as CASSPRTGNRNQPQHF.

This clone was seen repeatedly, ten times or more. CDR3 nucleotide sequence: TGTGCCAGCAGTTACTCGACAGGGGGTCCTTACGAGCAGTACTTC. Its protein is CASSYSTGGPYEQYF. The V call is TRBV6-5, the J call TRBJ2-7; 9 positions match TRBD1. CDR1 and CDR2 from the germline V gene are MNHEY and SVGAGI. V shed 0 bases, J shed 4 bases, and the junction held 4 bases outside the gene matches. CDR3 length: 15 amino acids.

CDR3 loop: CAWRTGTSGYNEQFF. CDR3 coding DNA: TGTGCCTGGAGGACCGGGACTAGCGGATACAATGAGCAGTTCTTC. J is TRBJ2-1 and V is TRBV30; 11 nucleotides match TRBD2. The CDR3 covers 15 residues. CDR1 is GTSNPN and CDR2 is SVGIG in the germline V gene (reference sequence). Trimming cost V 3 bases and J 4 bases; bases outside gene matches: 5.

This chain links TRBV5-1 with TRBJ1-1; TRBD1 matches 7 bases. This CDR3 is built from 15 residues. The germline CDR1 and CDR2 sequences are SGHRS and YFSETQ. The V gene end was trimmed by 3 bases and the J gene end by 1 base; junction bases not matched to a gene: 6. The CDR3 sequence: CASSYQDRSNTEAFF. The CDR3, as DNA: TGCGCCAGCAGCTACCAGGACAGGTCGAACACTGAAGCTTTCTTT.